This TCR beta chain appears in the sequencing data of a study of T cells after yellow fever vaccination (dated by TCRdb to between 2018 and 2020). At the level of the whole study: The SMART-Seq v4 Ultra Low Input RNA kit was used to prepare libraries from fractions with low cell numbers. Bulk TCR alpha and beta repertoires were sequenced longitudinally to track T-cell clones before and after primary and booster YFV17D yellow fever vaccination. Blood was collected at multiple timepoints before and after primary and secondary immunization, and bulk PBMC replicates and cell subsets were isolated. Two healthy male donors made up the cohort, one aged 18 to 29 years and the other aged 30 to 40 years. Results the study describes overall, beyond this receptor: Compared with the primary T-cell response, the secondary T-cell response was faster but weaker, reaching its peak on day 5 rather than on day 15. Most clones expanded after primary vaccination (around 96% of CD4 and 88% of CD8) were re-detected after the booster, suggesting that broad memory maintenance occurred. Only a couple of donors were included in the study, so the extent to which the findings can be generalized is limited. A small fraction of clonotypes showed up in both the CD4 and CD8 compartments, probably as a result of convergent recombination. FACS-sorted repertoires could contain abundant contaminating clonotypes from the bulk population, so computational filtering was required.

Synthesis of TCR cDNA relied on 5'RACE template switching, a step that introduced a universal primer site along with unique molecular identifiers. Priming of cDNA synthesis was performed from both the TCR alpha and TCR beta constant segments. Library amplification used two PCR steps, and the second PCR step added sample barcodes and sequencing adapters. Sequencing of libraries was done on Illumina HiSeq 2500 (2x100 bp) or NovaSeq (2x150 bp). The published analysis was carried out like this. MIGEC was used to demultiplex reads and collapse the reads into UMI consensus sequences, and MiXCR was used for V(D)J alignment. Using edgeR on replicate PBMC samples, clonotypes were called vaccine-responding if FDR was below 0.01 and the log2 fold change was above 5 up to day 15. Each bulk clonotype received a CD4 or CD8 identity based on whether the sequenced CD4 or CD8 repertoire contained that clonotype at higher abundance. TCRdb reanalyzed the raw reads on its own, using fastp at Q25 for trimming and MiXCR for clone calling, and kept in-frame beta chains. Every distinct CDR3 protein forms one entry, paired with its most common genes and DNA. These V and J calls derive from TCRdb rather than the authors' analysis. The table for this sample lists about 120,000 distinct CDR3 sequences; 7.2% of them were counted only once. Roughly 3% of the sample is in the top ten clones.

In the paper's terms, the treatment or condition label means: live attenuated yellow fever vaccine strain. PBMCs were isolated from peripheral blood using a standard Ficoll-Paque protocol. Dynabeads CD4 and CD8 positive selection kits were used to isolate the CD4 and CD8 T-cell fractions. TriZol was used to extract RNA from bulk PBMCs, from CD4 and CD8 fractions, and from dextramer-positive and dextramer-negative fractions. The CDR3 numbers 17 residues from cysteine through phenylalanine. Just CDR3 DNA is preserved here, 51 bases in frame from base 1. Germline trimming: 3 bases from V, 0 bases from J; junction bases outside gene matches: 7. This clonotype was detected many times. The antigen it binds to is not known. Base qualities were left out, and no much larger clone turns up one base away.

The TCR was taken from a man aged 18 to 30 who received the YFV17D yellow fever vaccine. The receptor chain draws on TRBV12-3 or TRBV12-4 and TRBJ2-4; the junction holds 8 bases that match TRBD2. This specimen consisted of CD4+ T cells sorted from PBMCs, obtained more than 40 days after the first yellow fever vaccination. The nucleotide sequence is TGTGCCAGCAGTTTCTCGCGGGGGGACCTAGCCAAAAACATTCAGTACTTC. Protein translation: CASSFSRGDLAKNIQYF.